This T cell receptor (beta chain) was obtained from a study of cytomegalovirus exposure and HLA in healthy donors. The primer mix had 60 Vbeta and 13 Jbeta primers. Using immunoSEQ multiplex PCR, the repertoire was profiled, and TCRdb retains in-frame clones only, with some absent. The sample lists 200,000 or so clones, 78% occurring once. Trimming took off 1 base at V and 3 bases at J, with 9 bases between the two ends. The CDR3 runs 15 residues. The V gene's germline CDR1 is MNHNS and CDR2 SASEGT. The rearrangement links TRBV6-1 to TRBJ2-2; no firm D call. The specimen was PBMCs. The TCR originated in a male donor in good health and CMV-seronegative. The CDR3 here is CASSEVGRDTGELFF. The CDR3 bases are TGTGCCAGCAGTGAAGTAGGTCGGGACACCGGGGAGCTGTTTTTT.